These 26 T cell receptor beta chains were sequenced from one sample in a study of molecular identifiers for immune sequencing clone quantification. TCRdb reanalysed the PCR reads using MiXCR and keeps one entry per CDR3 protein. Seen here are tens of thousands of distinct CDR3 sequences, approximately 19% observed once, and the top ten hold approximately 1.1%. Sequencing used naive CD8+ T cells from blood, with Jurkat cell RNA spiked in. Documented subset: FACS-sorted CD8+CD4-CCR7+CD45RA+ naive T cells. The receptors come from a human donor in good health. Some libraries in this study had Jurkat cell RNA spiked in.

As to this clonotype: Since a much larger clone is just one base distant, this may be a read error. The chain is built from TRBV6-1 and TRBJ1-5, with 7 bases aligning to TRBD1. Germline CDR1 reads MNHNS; CDR2 reads SASEGT. CDR3 size: 14 residues. V trimming: 6 bases; J trimming: 4 bases; junction bases outside the gene matches: 6. The CDR3 sequence is CASRVAGGNQPQHF. CDR3 nucleotides: TGTGCCAGCAGGGTTGCAGGGGGGAATCAGCCCCAGCATTTT.

Comments on this clonotype: Mismatch with germline at one junction end may stem from a read error. The chain couples TRBV11-2 to TRBJ2-5; 8 bases are shared with TRBD1. The length of the CDR3 is 16 residues. Germline CDR1 and CDR2: SGHAT and FQNNGV. This CDR3 is CASSLAGGQGGETQCF. DNA for the CDR3: TGTGCCAGCAGCTTAGCCGGTGGACAGGGAGGAGAGACCCAGTGCTTC.

In this sample, this clonotype turned up many times. This chain uses TRBV27 with TRBJ1-5; D gene uncertain. The germline gives CDR1 MNHEY, CDR2 SMNVEV (reference sequence). The CDR3 consists of 15 residues. Trimming took off 4 bases at V and 4 bases at J, with 14 bases between the two ends. The CDR3 loop is CASSSGFRENQPQHF. CDR3 sequence (DNA): TGTGCCAGCAGTTCGGGATTTAGAGAAAATCAGCCCCAGCATTTT.

This clonotype was counted many times. The genes are TRBV19 and TRBJ2-3, with TRBD2 matching over 10 bases. J lost 4 bases, V lost 2 bases, and 9 bases had no gene match. The CDR3 consists of 17 residues. The germline V gene has CDR1 LNHDA and CDR2 SQIVND (reference sequence). The CDR3 loop is CASSIKELAGVPDTQYF. CDR3 bases: TGTGCCAGTAGTATAAAGGAGCTAGCGGGAGTACCAGATACGCAGTATTTT.

This clonotype was seen once. With a much larger clone just one base away, this may be a read error. The V call is TRBV6-5, the J call TRBJ1-4; 7 nucleotides align to TRBD1. Germline V CDR1 and CDR2: MNHEY, SVGAGI. This CDR3 has 15 residues. The CDR3 DNA is TGTGCCAGCGGTTACCAGGGACAGACTAATGAAAAACTGTTTTTT. Its protein product is CASGYQGQTNEKLFF.

This clonotype was detected a few times. The junction shows a germline mismatch at one end, possibly a read error. The chain is built from TRBV12-3 or TRBV12-4 and TRBJ2-3, with a weak D call TRBD2 (5 bases). The CDR3 loop spans 15 amino acids. The CDR3 DNA is TGTGCCAGCAGTTTAGGGGGTACTAGTGCAGAAACGCTGTATTTT. Protein: CASSLGGTSAETLYF.

This clonotype was recorded many times. The chain has TRBV4-3 and TRBJ2-1; maybe TRBD2 (6 bases). From germline, CDR1 is LGHNA and CDR2 YSLEER. The CDR3 is made up of 14 amino acids. Between the trimmed V and J ends, which lost 1 base and 9 bases, there was a span of 13 bases. The CDR3 region is CASSQGVAALEQFF. For the CDR3, the DNA is TGCGCCAGCAGCCAAGGAGTAGCGGCCCTTGAGCAGTTCTTC.

In the case of this clonotype: A read error may produce the germline difference seen at one junction end. The J gene is TRBJ1-3, the V gene TRBV4-3; no clear D. CDR3 size: 17 residues. The germline V gene has CDR1 LGHNA and CDR2 YSLEER. The chain's CDR3 is CASSPHSVPNSGNTIHF. The DNA for the CDR3 is TGCGCCAGCAGCCCTCACTCCGTTCCCAACTCTGGAAACACCATACATTTT.

As to this clonotype: With a much larger clone just one base away, this may be a read error. This likely comes from a read error, as the CDR3 has no conserved phenylalanine or tryptophan at its end. The chain combines TRBV11-2 with TRBJ1-1; D unclear. This CDR3 is 14 amino acids long. The V and J ends lost 1 base and 0 bases respectively, with 6 bases between them. CDR1 and CDR2 (germline): SGHAT, FQNNGV. CDR3 amino acids: CASSLARMNTEAFL. The CDR3 DNA is TGTGCCAGCAGCTTAGCCCGGATGAACACTGAAGCTTTCCTT.

This clonotype has more than one count but fewer than ten. This chain uses TRBV12-3 or TRBV12-4 with TRBJ2-7; 11 bases are a match to TRBD2. The CDR3 is made up of 15 amino acids. Trimming removed 4 bases from V and 4 bases from J; junction bases left unmatched: 6. The CDR3 coding sequence is TGTGCCAGCAGTTCCCTAGCGGGGGGTTCTTACGAGCAGTACTTC. It translates to CASSSLAGGSYEQYF.

The chain combines TRBV4-1 with TRBJ2-3; maybe TRBD2 (7 bases). The germline V and J ends were trimmed by 1 base and 0 bases, with 11 bases remaining between them. CDR1 is MGHRA, CDR2 YSYEKL, per germline. The CDR3 runs to 16 residues. The DNA for the CDR3 is TGCGCCAGCAGCCAAGCTGGGGGGGGCAGCACAGATACGCAGTATTTT. It specifies CASSQAGGGSTDTQYF.

Many counts were recorded for this clonotype. V and J are TRBV7-9 and TRBJ2-3; the match to TRBD1 covers 7 bases. The CDR3 length is 16 residues. V shed 5 bases and J 2 bases; nucleotides not matched to a gene: 10. Germline loops: CDR1 SEHNR, CDR2 FQNEAQ (reference sequence). The CDR3, as DNA: TGTGCCAGCAGCCCCGGGGACAGTAAGTTCACAGATACGCAGTATTTT. Its translation is CASSPGDSKFTDTQYF.

The table lists this clonotype with many counts. The rearrangement links TRBV7-2 to TRBJ2-7, with a tentative D call TRBD1 (7 bases). This CDR3 has 13 residues. The V end lost 5 bases, the J end lost 3 bases, and 11 bases lay between the germline ends. The V gene's germline CDR1 is SGHTA and CDR2 FQGNSA. As DNA, the CDR3 is TGTGCCAGCAGCGCGGGACAGATCTACGAGCAGTACTTC. It encodes CASSAGQIYEQYF.

The sample holds a few counts of this clonotype. The chain has TRBV20-1 and TRBJ2-1, with 11 nucleotides matching TRBD2. Germline CDR1 and CDR2: DFQATT and SNEGSKA (reference sequence). Unmatched junction bases numbered 3, after V lost 3 bases and J lost 8 bases. This CDR3 is 13 amino acids long. CDR3 in DNA: TGCAGTGCTAGGAAACTAGCGGGGGATGAGCAGTTCTTC. Protein sequence: CSARKLAGDEQFF.

There are many counts of this clonotype. This chain joins TRBV7-8 and TRBJ2-1; D gene uncertain. CDR1 is SGHVS, CDR2 FQNEAQ, per germline. V dropped 1 base and J dropped 5 bases, with 15 bases sitting between them. The CDR3 consists of 16 residues. The CDR3 DNA is TGTGCCAGCAGCTTAGTGTTCTGGGGATCAGACAATGAGCAGTTCTTC. Translated, it gives CASSLVFWGSDNEQFF.

The chain links TRBV27 to TRBJ2-7, with D possibly being TRBD2 (6 bases). Germline-derived CDR1 and CDR2 are MNHEY and SMNVEV (reference sequence). The CDR3 loop spans 14 amino acids. Trimming stripped 5 bases from V and 5 bases from J, with 16 bases between. The CDR3 loop reads CASSKRLVSDEQYF. The CDR3 DNA sequence: TGTGCCAGCAGTAAAAGACTAGTTTCCGACGAGCAGTACTTC.

Remarks on this clonotype: A single base separates this from a much larger clone, so it may be a read error. CDR3 coding DNA: TGCAGTGCTAGAGATCTTTGGCAGGGGACAGATACGCAGCATTTT. Translation gives CSARDLWQGTDTQHF. The chain recombines TRBV20-1 with TRBJ2-3; 7 nucleotides match TRBD1. The J call may be mistaken, given a closer DNA end match to TRBJ1-5. Germline V gene lookup returns CDR1 DFQATT and CDR2 SNEGSKA (reference sequence). The CDR3 is made up of 15 amino acids.

This clonotype appeared many times. The chain's CDR3 is CASAILPTGATEAFF. CDR3 bases: TGTGCCAGCGCCATCCTCCCCACAGGGGCCACTGAAGCTTTCTTT. The V gene is TRBV7-9, the J gene TRBJ1-1; 7 bases align to TRBD1. The CDR3 is made up of 15 amino acids. J lost 4 bases, V lost 8 bases, and 13 bases had no gene match. Germline V CDR1 and CDR2: SEHNR, FQNEAQ (reference sequence).

The sample holds many counts of this clonotype. The V call is TRBV4-3, the J call TRBJ2-3; perhaps TRBD2 as D (6 bases). The CDR3 is made up of 13 amino acids. Per the germline V gene, CDR1 is LGHNA and CDR2 is YSLEER. Trimming took off 5 bases at V and 4 bases at J, with 10 bases between the two ends. The DNA for the CDR3 is TGCGCCAGCAGCGGGGCGGGGCCAGATACGCAGTATTTT. It encodes CASSGAGPDTQYF.

V usage is TRBV5-1 and J usage is TRBJ2-7; tentative D call: TRBD2 (6 bases). The CDR3 runs to 13 residues. The germline gives CDR1 SGHRS, CDR2 YFSETQ. Trimming cost V 4 bases and J 2 bases, with 10 bases left between them. This chain's CDR3 is CASSQTGAYEQYF. The CDR3 DNA reads TGCGCCAGCAGCCAGACGGGGGCCTACGAGCAGTACTTC. The variable domain in full, completed from reference TRBV5-1 and TRBJ2-7, reads KAGVTQTPRYLIKTRGQQVTLSCSPISGHRSVSWYQQTPGQGLQFLFEYFSETQRNKGNFPGRFSGRQFSNSRSEMNVSTLELGDSALYLCASSQTGAYEQYFGPGTRLTVT.

This clonotype turned up a few times. CDR3 in DNA: TGTGCCAGCAGACTACCCCGGGGGAAGGGGGCAGATACGCAGTATTTT. It yields the protein CASRLPRGKGADTQYF. This chain connects TRBV2 to TRBJ2-3; possibly TRBD1 or TRBD2 for D (6 bases each). Germline-derived CDR1 and CDR2 are SNHLY and FYNNEI. The CDR3 loop spans 16 amino acids. V shed 6 bases and J shed 4 bases, with 20 bases lying between them.

This clonotype was counted many times. This rearrangement joins TRBV5-6 to TRBJ1-1, with D hard to call. This CDR3 has 12 residues. Per the germline V gene, CDR1 is SGHDT and CDR2 is YYEEEE. V lost 0 bases and J 7 bases, leaving 7 bases between the germline ends. CDR3 nucleotides: TGTGCCAGCAGCTTGGGGCGTCTTGAAGCTTTCTTT. Translation: CASSLGRLEAFF.

With respect to this clonotype: This may be a read error, as it is one base from a much larger clone. The chain carries TRBV7-6 and TRBJ2-7; tentatively, D is TRBD1 or TRBD2 (6 bases each). The CDR3 totals 15 residues. CDR1 and CDR2 from the germline V gene are SGHVS and FNYEAQ. V lost 0 bases to trimming and J lost 5 bases, with 14 bases between them. The CDR3 DNA reads TGTGCCAGCAGCTTAGCCCCAACGGGGGCAAACGAGCAGTACTTC. Translated: CASSLAPTGANEQYF. Full variable domain (remainder filled in from reference TRBV7-6 and TRBJ2-7): GAGVSQSPRYKVTKRGQDVALRCDPISGHVSLYWYRQALGQGPEFLTYFNYEAQQDKSGLPNDRFSAERPEGSISTLTIQRTEQRDSAMYRCASSLAPTGANEQYFGPGTRLTVT.

This chain joins TRBV27 and TRBJ2-7, with 10 bases that match TRBD1. Germline lookup yields CDR1 MNHEY and CDR2 SMNVEV (reference sequence). The CDR3 is 14 amino acids. V shed 6 bases, J shed 2 bases, and the junction held 4 bases outside the gene matches. CDR3 DNA: TGTGCCAGCAGGCGGACAGGGGGACCCTACGAGCAGTACTTC. Its translation: CASRRTGGPYEQYF.

A word on this clonotype: A much larger clone differs by one base, so this may be a read error. The conserved phenylalanine or tryptophan normally closing the CDR3 is absent here, so this likely arose from a read error. The V and J genes are TRBV20-1 and TRBJ2-7; 8 bases are shared with TRBD1. CDR3 length equals 11 residues. The germline V gene encodes CDR1 DFQATT and CDR2 SNEGSKA (reference sequence). The junction had 3 bases not matched to a gene; V was cut back by 4 bases and J by 7 bases. CDR3 DNA sequence: TGCAGTGCTAAGACAGGGGTTGAGCAGTACCTC. Residues: CSAKTGVEQYL.

This clonotype has just a few counts. A much more abundant neighbour one base away suggests this may be a read error. The gene calls are TRBV27 and TRBJ2-7, with 14 nucleotides matching TRBD2. Germline-derived CDR1 and CDR2 are MNHEY and SMNVEV (reference sequence). The V segment lost 5 bases and the J segment 6 bases; nucleotides outside the gene matches: 6. The length of the CDR3 is 15 residues. The CDR3 DNA follows: TGTGCCAGCAGTCCCGGGACTAGCGGGAGCCTCGAGCAGTACTTC. This sequence encodes CASSPGTSGSLEQYF.